The rows below give T cell receptor beta chains drawn from one sample of a study of CD8 T cells in Susac syndrome. TCRdb passed the immunoSEQ multiplex PCR reads through MiXCR, listing each CDR3 protein once. Among 100,000 to 150,000 distinct CDR3 sequences listed, around 96% were seen once. What was sequenced was CD8+ T cells from PBMCs. The receptors were gathered from a human donor with Susac syndrome. Each CDR3 is given with its conserved first and last residue. D genes are given only for firm matches.

J	length	D	V	CDR3	DNA
TRBJ2-6	16	TRBD1	TRBV7-9	CASSLEWFRGSKVLTF	TGTGCCAGCAGCTTAGAGTGGTTCAGGGGGTCTAAGGTCCTGACTTTC
TRBJ1-1	16	NA	TRBV20-1	CSAREVGRSVRFEAFF	TGCAGTGCTAGAGAAGTGGGGCGATCCGTAAGGTTCGAAGCTTTCTTT
TRBJ2-5	15	NA	TRBV3-1	CASSKRPGGQETQYF	TGTGCCAGCAGCAAGAGGCCAGGCGGACAAGAGACCCAGTACTTC
TRBJ2-5	15	TRBD1	TRBV29-1	CSVEDGDRVEETQYF	TGCAGCGTTGAAGATGGGGACAGGGTCGAAGAGACCCAGTACTTC
TRBJ1-2	14	NA	TRBV5-1	CASSLVGGSDGYTF	TGCGCCAGCAGCTTGGTAGGGGGATCGGATGGCTACACCTTC
TRBJ2-3	14	NA	TRBV20-1	CSASLTRITDTQYF	TGCAGTGCTAGCCTGACCCGAATCACAGATACGCAGTATTTT
TRBJ2-1	15	TRBD2	TRBV6-2/TRBV6-3	CASSYSFSGRDEQFF	TGTGCCAGCAGTTACTCGTTTTCAGGGAGGGATGAGCAGTTCTTC
TRBJ1-1	14	NA	TRBV7-9	CASSLAEGSTEAFF	TGTGCCAGCAGCTTAGCTGAGGGATCCACTGAAGCTTTCTTT
TRBJ2-1	15	TRBD2	TRBV9	CASSVSGGEYNEQFF	TGTGCCAGCAGCGTATCGGGAGGGGAATACAATGAGCAGTTCTTC
TRBJ2-5	15	TRBD1	TRBV30	CAWTNGQGGQETQYF	TGTGCCTGGACCAACGGACAGGGAGGACAAGAGACCCAGTACTTC
TRBJ2-1	17	TRBD2	TRBV20-1	CSARDPWASGADNEQFF	TGCAGTGCTAGAGATCCCTGGGCTAGCGGGGCTGACAATGAGCAGTTCTTC
TRBJ2-1	16	TRBD2	TRBV30	CAWTPIGGLVNNEQFF	TGTGCCTGGACCCCGATAGGGGGACTAGTCAACAATGAGCAGTTCTTC
TRBJ2-5	14	NA	TRBV28	CASRPMGPEETQYF	TGTGCCAGCAGACCTATGGGGCCTGAGGAGACCCAGTACTTC
TRBJ2-1	15	NA	TRBV7-3	CASSPRLSPKDEQFF	TGTGCCAGCAGCCCCCGACTATCCCCTAAGGATGAGCAGTTCTTC
TRBJ1-1	11	NA	TRBV27	CASRKNTEAFF	TGTGCCAGCAGGAAGAACACTGAAGCTTTCTTT
TRBJ1-1	16	NA	TRBV28	CASSPNPTETNTEAFF	TGTGCCAGCAGCCCCAACCCGACGGAAACGAACACTGAAGCTTTCTTT
TRBJ1-2	17	NA	TRBV6-5	CASSYARTDESNYGYTF	TGTGCCAGCAGTTACGCCCGGACAGACGAATCTAACTATGGCTACACCTTC
TRBJ2-6	13	NA	TRBV19	CASSRPGANVLTF	TGTGCCAGTAGTAGGCCTGGGGCCAACGTCCTGACTTTC
TRBJ2-5	16	TRBD1	TRBV5-4	CASSLALQGAGETQYF	TGTGCCAGCAGCTTGGCCCTCCAGGGGGCCGGGGAGACCCAGTACTTC
TRBJ2-3	15	NA	TRBV7-3	CASSPDSFYTDTQYF	TGTGCCAGCAGCCCCGACAGTTTCTACACAGATACGCAGTATTTT
TRBJ2-5	13	NA	TRBV14	CASSQVQQETQYF	TGTGCCAGCAGCCAGGTCCAGCAAGAGACCCAGTACTTC
TRBJ2-3	13	TRBD2	TRBV9	CASSPGTSGNQYF	TGTGCCAGCAGCCCTGGGACTAGCGGGAATCAGTATTTT
TRBJ2-1	16	TRBD2	TRBV9	CASSVDGVAGRNEQFF	TGTGCCAGCAGCGTAGACGGAGTAGCGGGGAGGAATGAGCAGTTCTTC
TRBJ2-5	13	NA	TRBV12-3/TRBV12-4	CASSLYRQETQYF	TGTGCCAGCAGTTTATACAGGCAAGAGACCCAGTACTTC
TRBJ2-5	14	NA	TRBV5-6	CASSLDPYQETQYF	TGTGCCAGCAGCTTGGACCCGTACCAAGAGACCCAGTACTTC
TRBJ1-2	12	NA	TRBV11-2	CASRIGGDGYTF	TGTGCCAGCCGGATAGGGGGTGATGGCTACACCTTC
TRBJ2-7	14	NA	TRBV15	CATSGLDSFYEQYF	TGTGCCACCTCTGGTCTAGACAGTTTCTACGAGCAGTACTTC